The 9 T cell receptor beta chains reported below all come from one sample, sequenced in a study of blood T cell repertoires in COVID-19. Produced via immunoSEQ multiplex PCR; TCRdb's table is partial and in-frame only. The data hold 100,000 to 150,000 clones, with more than 75% observed a single time. Sequencing was done on a sample of peripheral blood. The origin of the receptors is a man between 50 and 59 years old with acute or convalescent COVID-19.

V usage is TRBV4-3 and J usage is TRBJ1-1; tentatively, D is TRBD1 (6 bases). V lost 3 bases to trimming and J lost 1 base, with 9 bases between them. Germline V gives CDR1 LGHNA, CDR2 YSLEER. The CDR3 has 14 residues. DNA of the CDR3: TGCGCCAGCAGCCAGGGGGCTAGGAACACTGAAGCTTTCTTT. Translation: CASSQGARNTEAFF.

The rearrangement uses TRBV4-1 and TRBJ2-7, with D perhaps matching TRBD2 (6 bases). The CDR3 is 13 amino acids. The V gene's germline CDR1 is MGHRA and CDR2 YSYEKL. V lost 6 bases, J lost 2 bases, and 11 bases lay in between. The CDR3 spells CASSWDLTYEQYF. The CDR3, as DNA: TGCGCCAGCAGTTGGGACTTGACCTACGAGCAGTACTTC.

The V gene is TRBV5-6, the J gene TRBJ1-1; a weak D match, TRBD1 (6 bases). V lost 0 bases, J lost 11 bases, and 17 bases lay in between. This CDR3 region has 14 residues. Germline-derived CDR1 and CDR2 are SGHDT and YYEEEE. DNA for the CDR3: TGTGCCAGCAGCTTGGGGGACAAATGGGGCGCGGCTTTCTTT. This translates into CASSLGDKWGAAFF.

The chain recombines TRBV4-1 with TRBJ1-4; D might be TRBD1 (6 bases). CDR3 length: 16 residues. CDR1 and CDR2 (germline): MGHRA, YSYEKL. V was trimmed by 4 bases and J by 8 bases, leaving 20 bases between them. CDR3 nucleotides: TGCGCCAGCAGCCGATCACGGGACATTGAAAGGGAAAAACTGTTTTTT. It is translated as CASSRSRDIEREKLFF.

V gene TRBV18 combines with J gene TRBJ1-5, with D hard to call. The CDR3 has 13 residues. Trimming took 5 bases from V and 6 from J, leaving 11 bases between them. Germline V gives CDR1 KGHSH, CDR2 LQKENI. The DNA for the CDR3 is TGTGCCAGCTCAGATCAGACGGGTCAGCCCCAGCATTTT. Translating gives CASSDQTGQPQHF.

The chain recombines TRBV20-1 with TRBJ2-5; TRBD2 aligns across 10 bases. J lost 4 bases, V lost 3 bases, and 8 bases had no gene match. Germline lookup yields CDR1 DFQATT and CDR2 SNEGSKA (reference sequence). This CDR3 spans 15 amino acids. In nucleotides, the CDR3 is TGCAGTGCTAGTAGAGCGGGAGGGTTTGGAGAGACCCAGTACTTC. Translation: CSASRAGGFGETQYF.

The J gene is TRBJ2-5, the V gene TRBV5-4; D call uncertain. V gave up 1 base and J gave up 4 bases, with 11 bases separating them. The CDR3 is 14 amino acids. The V gene's germline CDR1 is SGHNT and CDR2 YYREEE (reference sequence). CDR3 amino acids: CASSLLLAGETQYF. In nucleotides, the CDR3 is TGTGCCAGCAGCTTGTTGTTAGCTGGAGAGACCCAGTACTTC.

The rearrangement joins TRBV18 to TRBJ1-3; possible D gene TRBD1, 6 bases. This CDR3 has 13 amino acids. Trimming pared 3 bases from V and 6 bases from J, leaving 9 bases between. The germline gives CDR1 KGHSH, CDR2 LQKENI. The DNA of the CDR3 is TGTGCCAGCTCACCGGACAGCGAAAACACCATATATTTT. Translation: CASSPDSENTIYF.

This chain links TRBV30 with TRBJ2-7; 9 nucleotides align to TRBD2. Losses at the gene ends were 8 bases for V and 7 bases for J; bases not matched to a gene: 15. The CDR3 runs to 14 residues. Germline values: CDR1 GTSNPN, CDR2 SVGIG (reference sequence). The CDR3 nucleotides read TGTGCCCGAAGCCTAGCGGGAACAAAGGGGGAGCAGTACTTC. It encodes CARSLAGTKGEQYF.